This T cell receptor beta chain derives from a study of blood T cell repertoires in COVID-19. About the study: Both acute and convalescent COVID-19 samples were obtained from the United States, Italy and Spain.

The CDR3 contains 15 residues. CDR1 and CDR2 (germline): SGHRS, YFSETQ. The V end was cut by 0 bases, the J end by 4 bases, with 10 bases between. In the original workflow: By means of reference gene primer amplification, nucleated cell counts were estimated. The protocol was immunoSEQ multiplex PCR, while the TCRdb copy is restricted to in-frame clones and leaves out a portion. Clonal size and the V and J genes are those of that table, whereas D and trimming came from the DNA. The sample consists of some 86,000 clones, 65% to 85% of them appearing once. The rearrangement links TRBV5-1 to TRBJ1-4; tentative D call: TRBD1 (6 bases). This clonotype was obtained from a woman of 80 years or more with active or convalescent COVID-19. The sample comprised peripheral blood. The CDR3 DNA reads TGCGCCAGCAGCTTGGGGACAGCTATTAATGAAAAACTGTTTTTT. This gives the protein CASSLGTAINEKLFF.